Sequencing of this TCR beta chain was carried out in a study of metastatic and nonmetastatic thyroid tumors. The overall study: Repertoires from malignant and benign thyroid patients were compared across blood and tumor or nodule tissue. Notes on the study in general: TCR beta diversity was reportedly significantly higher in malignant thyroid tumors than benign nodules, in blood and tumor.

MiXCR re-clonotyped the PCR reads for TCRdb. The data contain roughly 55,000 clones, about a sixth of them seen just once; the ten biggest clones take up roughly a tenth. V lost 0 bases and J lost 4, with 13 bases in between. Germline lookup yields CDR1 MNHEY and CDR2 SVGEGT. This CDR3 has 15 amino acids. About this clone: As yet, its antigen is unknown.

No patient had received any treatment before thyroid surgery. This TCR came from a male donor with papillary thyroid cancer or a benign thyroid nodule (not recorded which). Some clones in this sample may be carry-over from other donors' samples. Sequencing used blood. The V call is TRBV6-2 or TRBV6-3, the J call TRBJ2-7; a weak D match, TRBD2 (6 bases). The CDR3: CASSYSRGGGYEQYV. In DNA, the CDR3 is TGTGCCAGCAGTTACTCTAGGGGAGGCGGGTACGAGCAGTACGTC.